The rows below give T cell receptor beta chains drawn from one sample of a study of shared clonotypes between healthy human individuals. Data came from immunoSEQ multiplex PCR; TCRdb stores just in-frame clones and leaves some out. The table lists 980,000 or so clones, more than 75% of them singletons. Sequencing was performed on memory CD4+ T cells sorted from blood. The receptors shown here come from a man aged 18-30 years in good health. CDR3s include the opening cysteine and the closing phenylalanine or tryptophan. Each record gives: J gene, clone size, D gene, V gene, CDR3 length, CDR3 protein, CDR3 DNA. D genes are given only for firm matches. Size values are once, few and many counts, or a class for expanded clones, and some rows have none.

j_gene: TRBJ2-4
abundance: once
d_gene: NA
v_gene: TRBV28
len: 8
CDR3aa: CASPGQYF
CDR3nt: TGTGCCAGCCCCGGCCAGTACTTC

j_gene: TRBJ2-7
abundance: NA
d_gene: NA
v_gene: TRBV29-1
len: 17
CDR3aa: CSVEGLALAGSSYEQYF
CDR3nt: TGCAGCGTTGAAGGGCTCGCGTTGGCAGGGAGCTCCTACGAGCAGTACTTC

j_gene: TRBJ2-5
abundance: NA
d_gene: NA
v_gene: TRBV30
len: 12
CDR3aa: CAWSSGGETQYF
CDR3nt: TGTGCCTGGAGTTCCGGGGGAGAGACCCAGTACTTC

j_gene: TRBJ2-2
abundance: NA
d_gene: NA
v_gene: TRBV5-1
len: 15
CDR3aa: CASSLTAGNTGELFF
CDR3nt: TGCGCCAGCAGCCTTACAGCGGGGAACACCGGGGAGCTGTTTTTT

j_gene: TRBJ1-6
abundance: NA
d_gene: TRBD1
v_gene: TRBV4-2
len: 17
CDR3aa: CASSQEVNRGYNSPLHF
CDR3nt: TGTGCCAGCAGCCAAGAAGTTAACAGGGGCTATAATTCACCCCTCCACTTT

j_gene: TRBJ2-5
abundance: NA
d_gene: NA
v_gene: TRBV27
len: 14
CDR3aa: CASSFAGSGETQYF
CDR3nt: TGTGCCAGCAGTTTTGCGGGATCGGGAGAGACCCAGTACTTC

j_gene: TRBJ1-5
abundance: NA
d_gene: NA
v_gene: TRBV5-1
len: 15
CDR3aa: CASSPEDYSNQPQHF
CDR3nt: TGCGCCAGCAGCCCCGAGGACTATAGCAATCAGCCCCAGCATTTT

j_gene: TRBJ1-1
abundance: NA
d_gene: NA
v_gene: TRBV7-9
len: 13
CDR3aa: CASSFPGSTEAFF
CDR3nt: TGTGCCAGCAGCTTTCCGGGGAGCACTGAAGCTTTCTTT

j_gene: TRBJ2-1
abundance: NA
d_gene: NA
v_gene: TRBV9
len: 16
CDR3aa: CASSVGSGTSYNEQFF
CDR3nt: TGTGCCAGCAGCGTAGGTTCGGGAACCTCCTACAATGAGCAGTTCTTC

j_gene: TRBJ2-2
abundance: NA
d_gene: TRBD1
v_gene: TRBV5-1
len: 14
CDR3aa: CASSPGQGIGELFF
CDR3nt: TGCGCCAGCAGCCCGGGACAGGGGATCGGGGAGCTGTTTTTT

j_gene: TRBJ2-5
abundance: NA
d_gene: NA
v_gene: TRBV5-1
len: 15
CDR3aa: CASSPTGLTQETQYF
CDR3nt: TGCGCCAGCAGCCCTACAGGGTTAACACAAGAGACCCAGTACTTC

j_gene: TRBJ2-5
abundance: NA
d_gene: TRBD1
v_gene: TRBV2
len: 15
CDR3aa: CASRSGQGGSETQYF
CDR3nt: TGTGCCAGCAGGTCGGGACAGGGGGGTTCAGAGACCCAGTACTTC

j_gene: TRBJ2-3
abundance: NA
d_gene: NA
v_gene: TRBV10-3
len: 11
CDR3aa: CAIALGDTQYF
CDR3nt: TGTGCCATCGCTTTGGGAGATACGCAGTATTTT

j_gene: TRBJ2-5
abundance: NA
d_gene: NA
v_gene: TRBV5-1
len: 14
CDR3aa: CASSPGTGRETQYF
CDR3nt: TGCGCCAGCAGCCCAGGAACAGGTCGGGAGACCCAGTACTTC

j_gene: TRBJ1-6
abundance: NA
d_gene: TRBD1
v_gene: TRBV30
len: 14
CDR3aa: CAWGAGTVGSPLHF
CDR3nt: TGTGCCTGGGGGGCCGGGACAGTAGGTTCACCCCTCCACTTT

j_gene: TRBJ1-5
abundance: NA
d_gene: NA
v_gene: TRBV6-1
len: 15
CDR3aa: CASSELSASNQPQHF
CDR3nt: TGTGCCAGCAGTGAACTGTCAGCTAGCAATCAGCCCCAGCATTTT

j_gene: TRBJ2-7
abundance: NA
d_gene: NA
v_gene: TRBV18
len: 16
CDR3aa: CASSPQGLQSSYEQYF
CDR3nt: TGTGCCAGCTCACCCCAGGGGTTACAGAGCTCCTACGAGCAGTACTTC

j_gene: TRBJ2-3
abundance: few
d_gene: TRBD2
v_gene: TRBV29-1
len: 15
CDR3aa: CSVVLAGMSTDTQYF
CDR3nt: TGCAGCGTTGTACTAGCGGGGATGAGCACAGATACGCAGTATTTT

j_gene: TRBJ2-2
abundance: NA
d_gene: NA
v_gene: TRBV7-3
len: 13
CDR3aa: CASSLGGDGELFF
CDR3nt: TGTGCCAGCAGCTTAGGAGGGGACGGGGAGCTGTTTTTT

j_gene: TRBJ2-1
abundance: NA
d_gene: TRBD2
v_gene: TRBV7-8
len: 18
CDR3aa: CASSSTPVAGVSYNEQFF
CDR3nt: TGTGCCAGCAGCTCCACCCCAGTAGCGGGAGTGTCCTACAATGAGCAGTTCTTC

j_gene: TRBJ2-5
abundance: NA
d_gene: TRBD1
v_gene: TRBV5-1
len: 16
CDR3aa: CASSLWGRGREETQYF
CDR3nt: TGCGCCAGCAGCTTGTGGGGCAGGGGGCGCGAGGAGACCCAGTACTTC

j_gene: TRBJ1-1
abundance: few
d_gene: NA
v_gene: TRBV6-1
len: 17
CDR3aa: CASSEGGLLGSDTEAFF
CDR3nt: TGTGCCAGCAGTGAGGGGGGACTCCTAGGCTCAGACACTGAAGCTTTCTTT

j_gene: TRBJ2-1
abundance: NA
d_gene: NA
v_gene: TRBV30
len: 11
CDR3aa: CAWSVLGEQFF
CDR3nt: TGTGCCTGGAGTGTGCTTGGGGAGCAGTTCTTC

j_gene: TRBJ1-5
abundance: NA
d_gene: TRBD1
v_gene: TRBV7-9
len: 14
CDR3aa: CASSFQGASQPQHF
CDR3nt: TGTGCCAGCAGCTTCCAGGGGGCGAGTCAGCCCCAGCATTTT

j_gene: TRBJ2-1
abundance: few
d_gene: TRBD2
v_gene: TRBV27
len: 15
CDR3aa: CASSLGLAGVNEQFF
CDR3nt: TGTGCCAGCAGTTTGGGACTAGCGGGAGTAAATGAGCAGTTCTTC

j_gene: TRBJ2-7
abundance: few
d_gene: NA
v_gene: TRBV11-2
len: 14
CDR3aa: CASSLYTGPYEQYF
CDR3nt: TGTGCCAGCAGCTTATATACAGGACCCTACGAGCAGTACTTC

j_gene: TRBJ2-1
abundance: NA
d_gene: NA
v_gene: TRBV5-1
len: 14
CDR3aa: CASSLSPLYNEQFF
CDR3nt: TGCGCCAGCAGCTTGTCACCGCTCTACAATGAGCAGTTCTTC

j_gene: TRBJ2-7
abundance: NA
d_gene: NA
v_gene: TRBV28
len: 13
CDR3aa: CASSFRQSYEQYF
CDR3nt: TGTGCCAGCAGTTTTAGACAATCCTACGAGCAGTACTTC

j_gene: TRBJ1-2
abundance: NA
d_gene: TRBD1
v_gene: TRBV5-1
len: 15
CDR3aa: CASSSIPGQAYGYTF
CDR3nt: TGCGCCAGCAGCTCAATCCCGGGACAGGCCTATGGCTACACCTTC

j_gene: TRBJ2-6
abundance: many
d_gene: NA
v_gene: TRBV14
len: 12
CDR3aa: CASSQGANVLTF
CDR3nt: TGTGCCAGCAGCCAGGGGGCCAACGTCCTGACTTTC

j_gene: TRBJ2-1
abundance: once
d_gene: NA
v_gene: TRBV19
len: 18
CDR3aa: CASSIIGTKITSYNEQFF
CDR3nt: TGTGCCAGTAGTATTATCGGGACAAAGATAACGTCCTACAATGAGCAGTTCTTC

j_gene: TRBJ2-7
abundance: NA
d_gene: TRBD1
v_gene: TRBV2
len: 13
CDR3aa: CASWTGNLNEQYF
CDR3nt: TGTGCCAGCTGGACAGGTAATTTGAACGAGCAGTACTTC

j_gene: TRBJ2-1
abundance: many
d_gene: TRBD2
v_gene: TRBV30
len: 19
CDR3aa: CAWSAPLAGGVVAYNEQFF
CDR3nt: TGTGCCTGGAGTGCCCCTCTAGCGGGAGGGGTTGTCGCCTACAATGAGCAGTTCTTC

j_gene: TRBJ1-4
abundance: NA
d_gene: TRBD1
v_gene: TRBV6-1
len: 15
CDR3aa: CASRRGQATNEKLFF
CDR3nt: TGTGCCAGCAGGAGGGGACAGGCAACTAATGAAAAACTGTTTTTT

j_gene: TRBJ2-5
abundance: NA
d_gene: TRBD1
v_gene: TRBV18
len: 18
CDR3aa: CASSPYHGTGVVQETQYF
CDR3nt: TGTGCCAGCTCACCGTACCATGGCACAGGGGTGGTACAAGAGACCCAGTACTTC

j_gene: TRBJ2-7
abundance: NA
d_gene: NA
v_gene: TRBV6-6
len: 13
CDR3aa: CASRKTGSYEQYF
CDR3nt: TGTGCCAGCAGAAAGACTGGATCCTACGAGCAGTACTTC

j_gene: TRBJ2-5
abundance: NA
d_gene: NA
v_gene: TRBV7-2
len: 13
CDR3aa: CASSSRGGETQYF
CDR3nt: TGTGCCAGCAGCTCCCGAGGGGGGGAGACCCAGTACTTC

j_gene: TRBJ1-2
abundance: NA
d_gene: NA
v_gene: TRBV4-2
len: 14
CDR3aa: CASSQENLGYGYTF
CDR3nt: TGTGCCAGCAGCCAAGAGAACCTTGGGTATGGCTACACCTTC

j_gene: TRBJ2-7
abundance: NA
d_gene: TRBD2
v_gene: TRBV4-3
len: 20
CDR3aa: CASSQEGPGQSGRPTYEQYF
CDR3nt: TGCGCCAGCAGCCAAGAGGGCCCGGGTCAAAGCGGGAGGCCAACCTACGAGCAGTACTTC

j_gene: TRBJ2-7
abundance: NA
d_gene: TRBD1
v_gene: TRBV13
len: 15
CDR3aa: CASSLGGTGAREQYF
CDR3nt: TGTGCCAGCAGCTTAGGGGGGACAGGGGCCCGCGAGCAGTACTTC

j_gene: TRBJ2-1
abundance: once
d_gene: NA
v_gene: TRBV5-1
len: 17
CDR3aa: CASSPSLGRGVGNEQFF
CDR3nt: TGCGCCAGCAGCCCCTCTTTAGGCCGGGGTGTAGGAAATGAGCAGTTCTTC

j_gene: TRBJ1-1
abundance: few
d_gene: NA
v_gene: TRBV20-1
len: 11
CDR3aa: CSATGNTEAFF
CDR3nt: TGCAGTGCTACAGGCAACACTGAAGCTTTCTTT

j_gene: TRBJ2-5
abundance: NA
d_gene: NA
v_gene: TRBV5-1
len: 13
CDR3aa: CASSLTVKETQYF
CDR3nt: TGCGCCAGCAGCTTGACCGTAAAAGAGACCCAGTACTTC

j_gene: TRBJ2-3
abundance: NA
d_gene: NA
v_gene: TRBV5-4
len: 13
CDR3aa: CASSLELHDTQYF
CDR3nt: TGTGCCAGCAGCTTGGAATTACATGATACGCAGTATTTT

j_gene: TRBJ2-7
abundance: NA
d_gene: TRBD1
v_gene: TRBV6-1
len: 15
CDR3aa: CASRPPGQGTYEQYF
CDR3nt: TGTGCCAGCAGGCCCCCGGGACAGGGAACCTACGAGCAGTACTTC

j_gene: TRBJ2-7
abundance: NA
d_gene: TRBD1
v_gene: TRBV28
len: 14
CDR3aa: CASRIRGYSYEQYF
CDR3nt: TGTGCCAGCAGGATCAGGGGGTACTCCTACGAGCAGTACTTC

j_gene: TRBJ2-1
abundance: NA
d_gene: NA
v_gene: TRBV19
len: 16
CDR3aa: CASSIDRVYAYNEQFF
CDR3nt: TGTGCCAGTAGTATAGACCGAGTGTACGCCTACAATGAGCAGTTCTTC

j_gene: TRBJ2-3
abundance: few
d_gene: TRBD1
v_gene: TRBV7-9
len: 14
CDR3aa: CASNRDRGTDTQYF
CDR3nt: TGTGCCAGCAACCGGGACAGGGGGACAGATACGCAGTATTTT

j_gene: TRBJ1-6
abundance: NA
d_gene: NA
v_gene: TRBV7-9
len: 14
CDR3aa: CASSLDTYNSPLHF
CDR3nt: TGTGCCAGCAGCTTAGACACCTATAATTCACCCCTCCACTTT

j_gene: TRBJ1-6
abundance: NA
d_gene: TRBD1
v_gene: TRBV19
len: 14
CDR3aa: CASSPGQGISPLHF
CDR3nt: TGTGCCAGTAGTCCGGGACAGGGGATTTCACCCCTCCACTTT

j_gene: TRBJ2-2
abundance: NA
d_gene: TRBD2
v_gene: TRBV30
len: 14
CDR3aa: CAWSSTSHTGELFF
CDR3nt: TGTGCCTGGAGCTCGACTAGCCACACCGGGGAGCTGTTTTTT

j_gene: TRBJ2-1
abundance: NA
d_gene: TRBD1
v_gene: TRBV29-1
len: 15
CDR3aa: CSVWSGDRVTNEQFF
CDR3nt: TGCAGCGTTTGGTCGGGGGACAGGGTGACCAATGAGCAGTTCTTC

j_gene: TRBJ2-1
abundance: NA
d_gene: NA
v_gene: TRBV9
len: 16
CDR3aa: CASSVRTPSPYNEQFF
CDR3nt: TGTGCCAGCAGCGTCCGGACTCCATCTCCCTACAATGAGCAGTTCTTC

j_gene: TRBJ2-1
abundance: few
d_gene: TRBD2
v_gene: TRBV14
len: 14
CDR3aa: CASSQAEWGGRQFF
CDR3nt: TGTGCCAGCAGCCAAGCGGAGTGGGGCGGGAGGCAGTTCTTC